The clone carrying this TCR beta chain occurred once. Authors' data handling: Estimation of nucleated cell counts was performed using reference gene primer amplification. TCRdb's copy holds only in-frame clones and misses some; the assay was immunoSEQ multiplex PCR. The V and J calls and the clone size are those of that table, but D and trimming were determined from the DNA. The profile shows approximately 120,000 clones, about 88% of them singletons. The CDR3 is made up of 15 amino acids. CDR1 is MNHEY and CDR2 is SMNVEV in the germline V gene (reference sequence). After removal of 6 bases from V and 5 bases from J, the junction contained 10 bases not matched to a gene. The data were taken from a study of blood T cell repertoires in COVID-19.

The chain has TRBV27 and TRBJ1-5, with 7 bases fitting TRBD1. The TCR originated in a woman of 80 years or more with acute or convalescent COVID-19. The sequenced material came from peripheral blood. CDR3 sequence (DNA): TGTGCCAGCAGGGCGACAGGGAAAGGGGATCAGCCCCAGCATTTT. This gives the protein CASRATGKGDQPQHF.